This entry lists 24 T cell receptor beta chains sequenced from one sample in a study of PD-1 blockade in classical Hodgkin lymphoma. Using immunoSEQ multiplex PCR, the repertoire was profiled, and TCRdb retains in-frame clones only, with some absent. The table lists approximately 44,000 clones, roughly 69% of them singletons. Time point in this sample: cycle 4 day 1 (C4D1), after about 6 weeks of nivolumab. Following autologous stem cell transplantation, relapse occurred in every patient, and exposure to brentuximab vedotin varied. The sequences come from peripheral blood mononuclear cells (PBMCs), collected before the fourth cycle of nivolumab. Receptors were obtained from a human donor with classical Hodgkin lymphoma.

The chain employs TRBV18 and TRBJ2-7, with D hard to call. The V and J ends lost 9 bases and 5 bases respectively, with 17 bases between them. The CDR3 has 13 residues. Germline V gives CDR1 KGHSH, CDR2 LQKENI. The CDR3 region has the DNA TGTGCCAGTGGGCAGGACCCGCTTAACGAGCAGTACTTC. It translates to CASGQDPLNEQYF.

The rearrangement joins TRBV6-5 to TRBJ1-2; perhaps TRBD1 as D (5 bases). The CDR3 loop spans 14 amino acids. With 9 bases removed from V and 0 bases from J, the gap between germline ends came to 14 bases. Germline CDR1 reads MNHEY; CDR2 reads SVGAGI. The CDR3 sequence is CASRGWAANYGYTF. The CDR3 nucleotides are TGTGCCAGTAGGGGCTGGGCAGCTAACTATGGCTACACCTTC.

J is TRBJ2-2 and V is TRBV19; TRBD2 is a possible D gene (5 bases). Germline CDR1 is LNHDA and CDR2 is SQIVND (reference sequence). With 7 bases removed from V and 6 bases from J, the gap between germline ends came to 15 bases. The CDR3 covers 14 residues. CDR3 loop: CASMRDSYPGELFF. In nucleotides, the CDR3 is TGTGCCAGTATGAGGGATTCCTACCCCGGGGAGCTGTTTTTT.

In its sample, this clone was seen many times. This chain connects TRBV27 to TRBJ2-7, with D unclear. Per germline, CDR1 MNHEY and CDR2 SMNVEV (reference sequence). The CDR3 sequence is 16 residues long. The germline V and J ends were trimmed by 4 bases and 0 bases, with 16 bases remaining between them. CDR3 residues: CASSSRWVLSSYEQYF. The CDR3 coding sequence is TGTGCCAGCAGTTCGAGGTGGGTCCTGTCCTCCTACGAGCAGTACTTC.

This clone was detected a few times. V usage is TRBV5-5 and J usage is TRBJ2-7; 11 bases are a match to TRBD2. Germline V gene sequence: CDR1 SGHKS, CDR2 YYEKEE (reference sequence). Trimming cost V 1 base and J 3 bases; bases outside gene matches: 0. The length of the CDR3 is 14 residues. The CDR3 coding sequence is TGTGCCAGCAGCTTGACTAGCGGGGGCTACGAGCAGTACTTC. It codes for CASSLTSGGYEQYF.

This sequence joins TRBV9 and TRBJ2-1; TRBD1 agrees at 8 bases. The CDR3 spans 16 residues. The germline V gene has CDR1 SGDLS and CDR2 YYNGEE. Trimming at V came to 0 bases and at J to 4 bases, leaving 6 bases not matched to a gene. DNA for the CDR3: TGTGCCAGCAGCGTAGTTGACAGGGGCCCTTACAATGAGCAGTTCTTC. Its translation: CASSVVDRGPYNEQFF.

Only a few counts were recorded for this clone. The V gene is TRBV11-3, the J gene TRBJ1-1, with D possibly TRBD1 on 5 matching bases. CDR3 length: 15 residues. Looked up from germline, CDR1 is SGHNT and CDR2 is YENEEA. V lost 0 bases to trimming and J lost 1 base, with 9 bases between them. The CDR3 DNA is TGTGCCAGCAGCTTAGAAGCAGGGTCGAACACTGAAGCTTTCTTT. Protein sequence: CASSLEAGSNTEAFF. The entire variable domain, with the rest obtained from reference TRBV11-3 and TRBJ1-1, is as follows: EAGVVQSPRYKIIEKKQPVAFWCNPISGHNTLYWYLQNLGQGPELLIRYENEEAVDDSQLPKDRFSAERLKGVDSTLKIQPAELGDSAVYLCASSLEAGSNTEAFFGQGTRLTVV.

The CDR3 DNA is TGCGCCAGCAGCTTGGCAGGGAAACAAGAGACCCAGTACTTC. Its protein is CASSLAGKQETQYF. The V and J genes are TRBV5-1 and TRBJ2-5; possible D gene TRBD1, 5 bases. The CDR3 consists of 14 residues. Germline V gene sequence: CDR1 SGHRS, CDR2 YFSETQ. The ends were cut back, 0 bases at V and 2 bases at J, with 8 bases in the middle.

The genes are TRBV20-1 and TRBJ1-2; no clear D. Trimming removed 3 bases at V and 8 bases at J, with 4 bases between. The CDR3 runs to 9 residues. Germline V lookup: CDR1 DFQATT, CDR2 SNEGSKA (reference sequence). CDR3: CSARGGYTF. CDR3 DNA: TGCAGTGCTAGGGGCGGCTACACCTTC.

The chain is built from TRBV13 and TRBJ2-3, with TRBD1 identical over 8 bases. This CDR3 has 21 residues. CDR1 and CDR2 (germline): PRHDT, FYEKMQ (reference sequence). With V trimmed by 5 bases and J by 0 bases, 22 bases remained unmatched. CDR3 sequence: CASSAVGTGRVGGPSTDTQYF. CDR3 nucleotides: TGTGCCAGCAGCGCCGTTGGGACAGGCCGGGTAGGGGGGCCTAGCACAGATACGCAGTATTTT.

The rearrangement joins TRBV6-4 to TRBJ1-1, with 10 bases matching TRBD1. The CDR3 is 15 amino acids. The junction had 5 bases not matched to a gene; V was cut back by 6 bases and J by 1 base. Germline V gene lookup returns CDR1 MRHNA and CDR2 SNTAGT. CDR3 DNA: TGTGCCAGCAGCCTGACAGGGGGCTCGAACACTGAAGCTTTCTTT. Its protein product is CASSLTGGSNTEAFF.

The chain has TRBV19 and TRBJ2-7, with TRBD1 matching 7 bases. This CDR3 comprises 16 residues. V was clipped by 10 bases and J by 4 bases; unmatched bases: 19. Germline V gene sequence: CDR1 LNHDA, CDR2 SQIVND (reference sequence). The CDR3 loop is CATSRDSGPGGYEQYF. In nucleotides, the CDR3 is TGTGCCACCAGTAGGGACAGCGGTCCGGGTGGGTACGAGCAGTACTTC.

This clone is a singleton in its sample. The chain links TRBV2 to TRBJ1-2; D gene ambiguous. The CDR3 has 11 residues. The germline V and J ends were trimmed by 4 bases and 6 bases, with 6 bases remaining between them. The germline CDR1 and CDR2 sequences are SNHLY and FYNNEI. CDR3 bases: TGTGCCAGCAGTGTATGGGATGGCTACACCTTC. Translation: CASSVWDGYTF.

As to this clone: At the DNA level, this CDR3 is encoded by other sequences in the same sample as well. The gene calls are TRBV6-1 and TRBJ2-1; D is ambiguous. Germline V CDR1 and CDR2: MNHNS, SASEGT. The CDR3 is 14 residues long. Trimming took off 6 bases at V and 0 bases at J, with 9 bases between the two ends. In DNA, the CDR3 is TGTGCCAGCAGGAACAGTGGCTCCTACAATGAGCAGTTCTTC. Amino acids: CASRNSGSYNEQFF.

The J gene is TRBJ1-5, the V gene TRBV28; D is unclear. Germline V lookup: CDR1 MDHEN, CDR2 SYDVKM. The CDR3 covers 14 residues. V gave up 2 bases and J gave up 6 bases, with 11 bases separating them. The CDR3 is CASSLRMASQPQHF. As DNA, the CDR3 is TGTGCCAGCAGTTTAAGGATGGCGAGTCAGCCCCAGCATTTT. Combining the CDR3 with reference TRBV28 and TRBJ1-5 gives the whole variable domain DVKVTQSSRYLVKRTGEKVFLECVQDMDHENMFWYRQDPGLGLRLIYFSYDVKMKEKGDIPEGYSVSREKKERFSLILESASTNQTSMYLCASSLRMASQPQHFGDGTRLSIL.

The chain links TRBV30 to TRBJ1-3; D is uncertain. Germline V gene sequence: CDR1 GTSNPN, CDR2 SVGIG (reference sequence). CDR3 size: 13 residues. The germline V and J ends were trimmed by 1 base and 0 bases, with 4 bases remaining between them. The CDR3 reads CAWSGDSGNTIYF. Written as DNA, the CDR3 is TGTGCCTGGAGTGGAGACTCTGGAAACACCATATATTTT.

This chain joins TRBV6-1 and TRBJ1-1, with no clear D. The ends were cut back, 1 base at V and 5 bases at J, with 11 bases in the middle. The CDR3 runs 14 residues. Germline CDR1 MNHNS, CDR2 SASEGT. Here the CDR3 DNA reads TGTGCCAGCAGTGAAGTCGGTCAGGTTACTGAAGCTTTCTTT. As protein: CASSEVGQVTEAFF.

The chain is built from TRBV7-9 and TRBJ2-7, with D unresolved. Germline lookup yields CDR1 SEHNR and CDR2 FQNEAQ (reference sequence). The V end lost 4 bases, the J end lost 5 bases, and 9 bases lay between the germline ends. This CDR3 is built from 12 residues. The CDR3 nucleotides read TGTGCCAGCAGCTCACCGGTCAACGAGCAGTACTTC. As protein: CASSSPVNEQYF.

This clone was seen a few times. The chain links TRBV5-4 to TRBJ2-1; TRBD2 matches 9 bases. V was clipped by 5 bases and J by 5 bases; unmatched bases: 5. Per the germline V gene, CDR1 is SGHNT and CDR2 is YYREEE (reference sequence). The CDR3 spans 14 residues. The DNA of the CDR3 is TGTGCCAGCAGTAGCCGCGGGGGGGACAATGAGCAGTTCTTC. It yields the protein CASSSRGGDNEQFF.

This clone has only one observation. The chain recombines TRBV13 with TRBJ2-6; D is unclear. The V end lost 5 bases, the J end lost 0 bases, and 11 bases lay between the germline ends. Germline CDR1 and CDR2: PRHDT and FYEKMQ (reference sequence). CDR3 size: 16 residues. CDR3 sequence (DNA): TGTGCCAGCAGCCATAATGGGTTCTCTGGGGCCAACGTCCTGACTTTC. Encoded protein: CASSHNGFSGANVLTF.

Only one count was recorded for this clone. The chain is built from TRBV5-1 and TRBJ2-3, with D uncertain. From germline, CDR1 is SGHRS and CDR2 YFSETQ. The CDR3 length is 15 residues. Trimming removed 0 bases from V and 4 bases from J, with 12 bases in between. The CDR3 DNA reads TGCGCCAGCAGCTTGGTCGGGCGGAATCCAGATACGCAGTATTTT. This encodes CASSLVGRNPDTQYF.

In nucleotides, the CDR3 is TGTGCCATCAGTGAGTCGGGGGGAACGGAGGGAAAACCCCTCCACTTT. This translates into CAISESGGTEGKPLHF. The chain joins TRBV10-3 to TRBJ1-6; D is possibly TRBD1 (5 bases). CDR1 is ENHRY, CDR2 SYGVKD, per germline. Deletions cut 0 bases from V and 12 bases from J, with 18 bases between. This CDR3 is built from 16 residues.

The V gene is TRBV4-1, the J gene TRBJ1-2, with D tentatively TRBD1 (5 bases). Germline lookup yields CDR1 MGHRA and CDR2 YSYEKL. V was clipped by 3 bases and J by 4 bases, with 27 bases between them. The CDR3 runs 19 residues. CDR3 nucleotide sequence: TGCGCCAGCAGCCATAGCCCGGTGAGGGTCGGGGGGTATGGCTATGGCTACACCTTC. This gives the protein CASSHSPVRVGGYGYGYTF.

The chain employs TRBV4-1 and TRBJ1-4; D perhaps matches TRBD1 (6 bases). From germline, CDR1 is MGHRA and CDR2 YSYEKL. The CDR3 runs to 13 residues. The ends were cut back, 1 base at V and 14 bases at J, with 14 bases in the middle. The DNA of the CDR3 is TGCGCCAGCAGCCAAGCGTCGTTGGGGGGCCTGTTTTTT. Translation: CASSQASLGGLFF.